This record covers a single T cell receptor beta chain. Antigen unknown. Using immunoSEQ multiplex PCR, the repertoire was profiled, and TCRdb retains in-frame clones only, with some absent. Of some 390,000 clones in the sample, 89% were seen once. The source of the sample is a study of Ad26.COV2.S vaccination and SARS-CoV-2 variants. In the study overall: A participant enrolled in the COV1001 Ad26.COV2.S trial arm provided the sample. Participants got Ad26.COV2.S intramuscularly, once or twice 56 days apart.

This CDR3 region has 13 residues. Trimming took off 5 bases at V and 6 bases at J, with 10 bases between the two ends. Germline V gene data show CDR1 as LGHDT and CDR2 as YNNKEL (reference sequence). This sample's treatment: some 20 received Ad26.COV2.S at low or high dose, single or two shots; about 5 received placebo; per-sample allocation not given. Specimen acquisition occurred on day 63 following the initial vaccine or placebo injection. Study-wide results and caveats: Researchers reported similar non-spike TCR breadth in vaccine and placebo recipients.

This rearrangement joins TRBV3-1 (or the pseudogene TRBV3-2) to TRBJ1-4, with unresolved D. The sample consisted of peripheral blood, taken in a trial of Ad26.COV2.S vaccine versus placebo. This TCR derives from a person aged 18-60 years who received the Ad26.COV2.S COVID-19 vaccine or a placebo. CDR3 in DNA: TGTGCCAGCAGCTTCCGGACGCATGAAAAACTGTTTTTT. Translated: CASSFRTHEKLFF.